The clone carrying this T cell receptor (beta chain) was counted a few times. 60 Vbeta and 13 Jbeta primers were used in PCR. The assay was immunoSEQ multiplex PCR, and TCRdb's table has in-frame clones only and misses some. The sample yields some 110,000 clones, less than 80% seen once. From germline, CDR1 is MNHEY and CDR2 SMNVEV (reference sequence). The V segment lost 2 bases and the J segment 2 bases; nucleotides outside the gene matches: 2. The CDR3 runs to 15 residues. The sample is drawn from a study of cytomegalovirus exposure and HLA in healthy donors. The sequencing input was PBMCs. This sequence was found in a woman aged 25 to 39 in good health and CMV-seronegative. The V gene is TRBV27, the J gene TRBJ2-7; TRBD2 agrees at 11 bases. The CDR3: CASSLTGLAAYEQYF. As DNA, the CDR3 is TGTGCCAGCAGTTTAACGGGACTAGCGGCCTACGAGCAGTACTTC.